This is a list of T cell receptor beta chains from one sample in a study of blood T cell repertoires in COVID-19. Sequencing was performed with immunoSEQ multiplex PCR; in TCRdb, only in-frame clones are kept and a portion is missing. This sample carries 200,000 to 250,000 clones, roughly nine tenths of them seen once, and the ten largest clones take 3% to 3.5%. Material: PBMCs or T cells enriched from blood (not recorded which). Receptor source: a woman between 45 and 60 years old in a cohort exposed to, infected with or recovered from COVID-19 (not recorded which). Both conserved end residues are part of each CDR3. Part of the rows lack a size; the others show once, few, many or a class for expanded clones.

length,V,size,J,CDR3
16,TRBV7-9,NA,TRBJ1-3,CASSLTTGASGNTIYF
13,TRBV2,once,TRBJ2-7,CASSRDRVREQYF
13,TRBV3-1/TRBV3-2,NA,TRBJ1-2,CASSQQTAYGYTF
15,TRBV21-1,NA,TRBJ2-3,CARRIRGVGTDTQYF
14,TRBV6-2/TRBV6-3,NA,TRBJ2-4,CASSYAGGANIQYF
15,TRBV5-1,NA,TRBJ1-3,CASSLAQGGGNTIYF
15,TRBV7-2,few,TRBJ2-3,CASSFGGAGTDTQYF
17,TRBV7-2,NA,TRBJ1-6,CASSLGIVGTGHSPLHF
16,TRBV6-1,NA,TRBJ2-7,CASSGPGQGAGYEQYF
14,TRBV5-6,NA,TRBJ1-6,CASSLGVRNSPLHF
16,TRBV4-3,NA,TRBJ1-3,CASSPFTTGIGNTIYF
15,TRBV3-1/TRBV3-2,NA,TRBJ2-2,CASSLAGGNTGELFF
15,TRBV5-1,NA,TRBJ2-3,CASSLAGLETDTQYF
19,TRBV4-2,NA,TRBJ1-2,CASSQDGGSKHKSYYGYTF
15,TRBV6-5,NA,TRBJ2-7,CASSVARTASYEQYF
12,TRBV4-2,NA,TRBJ2-1,CASSQGGAGEFF
13,TRBV11-2,NA,TRBJ2-1,CASRRTGDNEQFF
12,TRBV3-1/TRBV3-2,NA,TRBJ2-7,CASSHEIYEQYF
16,TRBV6-1,NA,TRBJ1-5,CASSDGQTKGVQPQHF
15,TRBV15,NA,TRBJ1-3,CATSRGQSSGNTIYF
14,TRBV4-2,NA,TRBJ2-7,CASSPMGGVYEQYF
17,TRBV7-6,NA,TRBJ1-5,CASSLVGGGGTPQPQHF
15,TRBV5-6,NA,TRBJ1-6,CASSLVAGASSPLHF
12,TRBV18,NA,TRBJ1-2,CASSQGAYGYTF
14,TRBV5-6,NA,TRBJ1-2,CASSLLVAGYGYTF
18,TRBV19,NA,TRBJ2-7,CASSIDVGGRGGTYEQYF
16,TRBV10-1,NA,TRBJ2-7,CASSESTGGPMYEQYF
14,TRBV7-2,NA,TRBJ1-2,CASSKDRGNYGYTF
12,TRBV3-1/TRBV3-2,NA,TRBJ1-6,CASNEAGSPLHF
15,TRBV6-4,NA,TRBJ1-4,CASRLVDRLNEKLFF
15,TRBV9,NA,TRBJ1-3,CASSGDRLSGNTIYF
13,TRBV29-1,NA,TRBJ2-7,CSVESLGGGEQYF
15,TRBV19,NA,TRBJ2-3,CASSPGTGPTDTQYF
13,TRBV12-3/TRBV12-4,NA,TRBJ1-3,CASSIFSGNTIYF
15,TRBV5-1,NA,TRBJ1-5,CASSPGTGSYQPQHF
15,TRBV6-5,NA,TRBJ2-5,CASSYRRAGQETQYF
14,TRBV18,NA,TRBJ1-2,CASSPRSLGYGYTF
13,TRBV10-1,few,TRBJ1-2,CASSGQPNYGYTF
16,TRBV4-1,NA,TRBJ2-2,CASSQWTGGNTGELFF
14,TRBV5-4,once,TRBJ2-5,CASRTSGGQETQYF
13,TRBV7-3,NA,TRBJ2-5,CASSPGQSETQYF
19,TRBV10-3,NA,TRBJ2-6,CAISEWYGGLHSGANVLTF
16,TRBV5-1,NA,TRBJ2-7,CASSDGGTGGFYEQYF
14,TRBV13,NA,TRBJ1-1,CASSLVGRGTEAFF
14,TRBV30,NA,TRBJ2-3,CAWSVQGGQDTQYF
15,TRBV5-4,NA,TRBJ1-6,CASSLRGIYNSPLHF
15,TRBV7-2,NA,TRBJ1-6,CASSERAGVNSPLHF
15,TRBV16,NA,TRBJ1-2,CASSQSPGQAYGYTF
16,TRBV5-1,NA,TRBJ1-2,CASSLDAKTGGYGYTF
15,TRBV9,NA,TRBJ2-7,CASSVRVGGIDEQYF
16,TRBV9,NA,TRBJ2-1,CASSVTSGGSVNEQFF
10,TRBV30,NA,TRBJ1-4,CAWGREKLFF
16,TRBV4-1,NA,TRBJ2-1,CASSQDRGSGDNEQFF
15,TRBV7-6,NA,TRBJ2-1,CASSLAFRGINEQFF
14,TRBV6-4,once,TRBJ2-2,CASSQQGTTGELFF
14,TRBV18,NA,TRBJ1-4,CASSPPTDYEKLFF
16,TRBV27,NA,TRBJ1-1,CASTATFSRRHTEAFF